This TCR beta chain was captured by sequencing in a study of CD8+CD57+ T cells in acquired aplastic anemia. The study profiled TCR beta VDJ and CDR3 using genomic DNA as template. One entry per CDR3 protein results from TCRdb running MiXCR on the reads. The table records around 200,000 distinct CDR3 sequences, 48% of them present only once. The CDR3 loop spans 18 amino acids. The germline CDR1 and CDR2 sequences are MGHDK and SYGVNS. The V segment lost 2 bases and the J segment 3 bases; nucleotides outside the gene matches: 12. The patients chosen for sequencing had shown expansion of CD8+CD57+ cells (detected by flow cytometry). The patients, all of them, had severe acquired aplastic anemia. Patients had undergone no therapy by the time their blood was sampled. This clonotype was recorded many times.

This clonotype was sampled from a human donor with aplastic anemia. The specimen sequenced was sorted CD4+, CD8+, or CD8+CD57+ T cells (not recorded which) from PBMCs. This chain connects TRBV25-1 to TRBJ2-5; 10 bases fit TRBD2. This CDR3 is CASSERVTGGLAKETQYF. CDR3 DNA sequence: TGTGCCAGCAGTGAAAGAGTAACGGGGGGACTAGCGAAAGAGACCCAGTACTTC.